Described below is a single TCR beta chain sequence and its context. Per germline, CDR1 SGHVS and CDR2 FQNEAQ. CDR3 length equals 15 residues. Trimming removed 5 bases from V and 9 bases from J; junction bases left unmatched: 9. The data were obtained in a study of beta chain features in type 1 diabetes. Across the study: Taken together, all samples contributed 107,917,701 examined sorted cells.

The authors sorted CD4+ naive, central memory, regulatory and stem cell-like memory cells via CD45RO/CCR7/CD25/CD127/CD95/CD27. Sequenced material consisted of expressed TCRB transcripts (all of the isolated RNA was reverse transcribed). Sequencing used immunoSEQ multiplex PCR; TCRdb keeps in-frame clones, though not all of them. The sample lists roughly 300,000 clones, 11% to 15% occurring once. The V and J genes are TRBV7-8 and TRBJ2-1, with 11 bases fitting TRBD2. The clonotype was recovered from a man aged 25-45 years in good health. The material sequenced was central memory CD4+ T cells from blood. This CDR3 is CASSRLAGTFGEQFF. CDR3 DNA sequence: TGTGCCAGCAGCCGACTAGCGGGAACGTTCGGTGAGCAGTTCTTC.